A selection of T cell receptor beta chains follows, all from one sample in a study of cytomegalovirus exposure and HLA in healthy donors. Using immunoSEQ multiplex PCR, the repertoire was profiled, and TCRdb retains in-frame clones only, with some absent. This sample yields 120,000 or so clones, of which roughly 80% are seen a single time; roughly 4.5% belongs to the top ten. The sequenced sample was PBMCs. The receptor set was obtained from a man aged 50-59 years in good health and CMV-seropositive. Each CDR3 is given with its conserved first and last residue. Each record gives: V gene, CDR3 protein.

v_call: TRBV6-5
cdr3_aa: CASSRDRGPNQPQHF

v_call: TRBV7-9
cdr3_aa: CASSLTRNEQYF

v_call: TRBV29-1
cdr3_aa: CSVEDGIGLGRYGYTF

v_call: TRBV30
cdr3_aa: CAWSPLGGNQPQHF

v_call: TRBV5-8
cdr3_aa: CASSFKRATRFQPQHF

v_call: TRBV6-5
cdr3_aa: CASRTGTGDTEAFF

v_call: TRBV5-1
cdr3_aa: CASSLAEGAPTQYF

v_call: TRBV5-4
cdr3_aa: CASRGRGQGAHSGELFF

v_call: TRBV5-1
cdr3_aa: CASSSLGTGVQNTIYF

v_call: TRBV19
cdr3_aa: CATTRSPSNTGELFF

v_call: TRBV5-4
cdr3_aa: CASSRDSQAGYTF

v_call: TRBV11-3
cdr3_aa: CASSLDTTDTDTQYF

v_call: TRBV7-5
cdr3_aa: CVRSSTPGLAIEQYF

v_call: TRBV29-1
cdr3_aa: CSVEDLSTRGYTF

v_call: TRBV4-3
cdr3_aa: CASSQAPLAGGNEQFF

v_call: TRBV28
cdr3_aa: CASRFTGNQPQHF

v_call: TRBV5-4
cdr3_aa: CASSQALGQGNTEAFF

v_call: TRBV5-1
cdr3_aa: CASSNPSGGAVYEQYF

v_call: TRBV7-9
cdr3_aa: CASSLPYNEQFF

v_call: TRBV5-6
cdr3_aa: CASSLGRRAYNEQFF

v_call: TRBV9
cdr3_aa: CASSANGQGNGEKLFF

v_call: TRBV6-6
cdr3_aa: CASRRPGGDNEQYF

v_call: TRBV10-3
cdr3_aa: CAISYQGAGYTF